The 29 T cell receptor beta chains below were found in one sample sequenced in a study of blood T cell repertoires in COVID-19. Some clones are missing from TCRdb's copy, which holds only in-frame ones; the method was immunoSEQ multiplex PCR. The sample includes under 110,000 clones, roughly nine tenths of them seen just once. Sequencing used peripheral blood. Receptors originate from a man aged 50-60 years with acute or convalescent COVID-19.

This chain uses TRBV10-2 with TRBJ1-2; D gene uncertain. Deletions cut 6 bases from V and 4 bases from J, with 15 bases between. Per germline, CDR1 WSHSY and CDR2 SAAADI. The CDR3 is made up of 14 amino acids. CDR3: CASSSTRVGYGYTF. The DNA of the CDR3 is TGCGCCAGCAGCTCCACACGGGTGGGCTATGGCTACACCTTC.

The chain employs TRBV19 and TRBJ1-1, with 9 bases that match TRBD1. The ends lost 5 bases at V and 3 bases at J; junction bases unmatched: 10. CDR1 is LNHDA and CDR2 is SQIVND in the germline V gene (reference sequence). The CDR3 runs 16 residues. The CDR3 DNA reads TGTGCCAGTAGTTCCCTCCGGACAGGGGCCCACACTGAAGCTTTCTTT. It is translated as CASSSLRTGAHTEAFF.

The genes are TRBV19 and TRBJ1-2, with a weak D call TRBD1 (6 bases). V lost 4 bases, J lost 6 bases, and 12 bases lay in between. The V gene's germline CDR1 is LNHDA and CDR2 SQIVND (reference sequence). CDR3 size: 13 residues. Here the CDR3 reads CASSKQGRDGYTF. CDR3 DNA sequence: TGTGCCAGTAGTAAACAGGGACGGGATGGCTACACCTTC.

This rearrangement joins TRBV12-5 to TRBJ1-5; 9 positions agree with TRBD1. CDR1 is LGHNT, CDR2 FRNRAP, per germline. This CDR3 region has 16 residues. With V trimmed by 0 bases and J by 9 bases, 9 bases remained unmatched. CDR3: CASGLVAAGQGTPQHF. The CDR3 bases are TGTGCTAGTGGTTTGGTCGCCGCGGGACAGGGCACGCCCCAGCATTTT.

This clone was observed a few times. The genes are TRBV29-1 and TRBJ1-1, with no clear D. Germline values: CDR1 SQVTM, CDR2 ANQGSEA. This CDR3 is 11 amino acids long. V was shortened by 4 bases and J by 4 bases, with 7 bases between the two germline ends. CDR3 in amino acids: CSVGRGTEAFF. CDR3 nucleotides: TGCAGCGTTGGGCGGGGCACTGAAGCTTTCTTT.

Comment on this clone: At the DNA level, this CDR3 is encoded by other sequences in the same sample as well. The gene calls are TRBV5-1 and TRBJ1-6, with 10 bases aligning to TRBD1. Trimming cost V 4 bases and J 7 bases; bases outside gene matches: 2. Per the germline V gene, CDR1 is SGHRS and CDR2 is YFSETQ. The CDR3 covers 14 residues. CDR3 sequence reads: CASSLGQGNSPLHF. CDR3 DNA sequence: TGCGCCAGCAGCCTGGGACAGGGGAATTCACCCCTCCACTTT.

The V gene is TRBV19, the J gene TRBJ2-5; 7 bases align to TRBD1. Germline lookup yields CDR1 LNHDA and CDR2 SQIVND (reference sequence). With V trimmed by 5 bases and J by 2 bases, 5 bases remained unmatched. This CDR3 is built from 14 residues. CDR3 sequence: CASSPRGQQETQYF. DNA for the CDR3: TGTGCCAGTAGTCCAAGGGGACAGCAAGAGACCCAGTACTTC.

The CDR3 is CASSLMKAASSSYNEQFF. As DNA, the CDR3 is TGTGCCAGCAGCTTGATGAAGGCGGCGTCAAGCTCCTACAATGAGCAGTTCTTC. The rearrangement uses TRBV5-8 and TRBJ2-1; D is uncertain. Deletions cut 1 base from V and 0 bases from J, with 17 bases between. Germline V gene sequence: CDR1 SGHTS, CDR2 YDEGEE. The CDR3 loop spans 18 amino acids.

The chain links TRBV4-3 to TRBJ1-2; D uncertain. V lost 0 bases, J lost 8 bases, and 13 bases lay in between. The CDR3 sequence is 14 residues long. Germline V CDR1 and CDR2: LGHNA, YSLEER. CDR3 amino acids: CASSQENRMAGYTF. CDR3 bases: TGCGCCAGCAGCCAAGAGAATCGTATGGCAGGCTACACCTTC.

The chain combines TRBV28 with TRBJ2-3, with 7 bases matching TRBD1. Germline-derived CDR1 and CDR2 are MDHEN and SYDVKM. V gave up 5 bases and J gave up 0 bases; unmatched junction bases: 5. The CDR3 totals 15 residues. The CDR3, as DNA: TGTGCCAGCAGTCCCCTGGGACAGAGCACAGATACGCAGTATTTT. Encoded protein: CASSPLGQSTDTQYF.

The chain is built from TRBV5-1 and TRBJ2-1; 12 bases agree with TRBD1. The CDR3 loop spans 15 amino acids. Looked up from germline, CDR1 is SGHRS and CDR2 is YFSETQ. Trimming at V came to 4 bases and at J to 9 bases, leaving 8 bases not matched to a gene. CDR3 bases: TGCGCCAGCAGCCAGCCGGGACAGGGGGCTGGTGAGCAGTTCTTC. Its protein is CASSQPGQGAGEQFF.

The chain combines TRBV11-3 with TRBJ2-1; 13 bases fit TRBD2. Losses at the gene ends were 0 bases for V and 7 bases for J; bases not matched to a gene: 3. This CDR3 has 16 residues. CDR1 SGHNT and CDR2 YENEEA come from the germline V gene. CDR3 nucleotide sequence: TGTGCCAGCAGCTTAGAACTAGCGGGGGGGCTGAATGAGCAGTTCTTC. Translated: CASSLELAGGLNEQFF.

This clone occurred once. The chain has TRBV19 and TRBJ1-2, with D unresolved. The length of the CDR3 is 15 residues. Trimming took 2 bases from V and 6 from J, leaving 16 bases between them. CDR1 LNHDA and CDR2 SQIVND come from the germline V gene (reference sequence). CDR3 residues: CASSIIPGRVNGYTF. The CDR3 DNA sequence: TGTGCCAGTAGTATAATCCCGGGGAGGGTCAATGGCTACACCTTC. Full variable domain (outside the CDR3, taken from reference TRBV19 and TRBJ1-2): DGGITQSPKYLFRKEGQNVTLSCEQNLNHDAMYWYRQDPGQGLRLIYYSQIVNDFQKGDIAEGYSVSREKKESFPLTVTSAQKNPTAFYLCASSIIPGRVNGYTFGSGTRLTVV.

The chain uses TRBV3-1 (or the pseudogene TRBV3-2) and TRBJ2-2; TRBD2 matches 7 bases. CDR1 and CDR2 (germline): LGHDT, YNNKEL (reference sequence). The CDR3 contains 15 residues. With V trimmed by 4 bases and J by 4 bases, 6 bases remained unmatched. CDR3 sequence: CASSRPRGGTGELFF. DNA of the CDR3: TGTGCCAGCAGCCGTCCGCGCGGGGGCACCGGGGAGCTGTTTTTT.

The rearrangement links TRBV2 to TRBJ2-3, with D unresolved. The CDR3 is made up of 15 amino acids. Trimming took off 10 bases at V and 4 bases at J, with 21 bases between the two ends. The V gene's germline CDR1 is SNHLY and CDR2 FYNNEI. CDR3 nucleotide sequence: TGTGCCATTCAGGAACGTCCCCTCGCTCCAGATACGCAGTATTTT. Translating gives CAIQERPLAPDTQYF.

The DNA for the CDR3 is TGCGCCAGCAGCTTGAATCCGGGTGGAGCTTTCTTT. Its translation: CASSLNPGGAFF. The chain employs TRBV5-1 and TRBJ1-1, with D hard to call. This CDR3 is 12 amino acids long. V gave up 1 base and J gave up 10 bases, with 11 bases separating them. Looked up from germline, CDR1 is SGHRS and CDR2 is YFSETQ.

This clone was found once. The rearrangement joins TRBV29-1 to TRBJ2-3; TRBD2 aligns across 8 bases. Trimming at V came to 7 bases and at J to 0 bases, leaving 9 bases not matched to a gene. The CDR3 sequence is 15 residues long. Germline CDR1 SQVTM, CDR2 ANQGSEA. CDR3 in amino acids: CSASGGRGSTDTQYF. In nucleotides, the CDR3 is TGCAGCGCCTCGGGAGGGCGGGGAAGCACAGATACGCAGTATTTT.

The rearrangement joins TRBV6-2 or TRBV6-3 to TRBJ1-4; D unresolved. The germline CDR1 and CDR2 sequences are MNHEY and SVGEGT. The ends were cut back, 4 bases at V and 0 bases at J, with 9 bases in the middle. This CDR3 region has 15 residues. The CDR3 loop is CASSSNIPTNEKLFF. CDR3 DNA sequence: TGTGCCAGCAGTTCCAACATTCCAACTAATGAAAAACTGTTTTTT.

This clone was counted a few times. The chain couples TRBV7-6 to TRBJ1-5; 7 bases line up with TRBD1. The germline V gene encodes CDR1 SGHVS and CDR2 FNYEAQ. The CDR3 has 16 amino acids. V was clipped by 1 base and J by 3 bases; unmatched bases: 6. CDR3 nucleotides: TGTGCCAGCAGCTTAGTGGACAGGCGCCACAATCAGCCCCAGCATTTT. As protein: CASSLVDRRHNQPQHF.

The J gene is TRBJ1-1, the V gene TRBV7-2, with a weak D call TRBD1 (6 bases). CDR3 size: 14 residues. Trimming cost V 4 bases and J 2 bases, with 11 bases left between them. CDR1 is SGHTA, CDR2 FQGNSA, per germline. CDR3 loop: CASSSGTPNTEAFF. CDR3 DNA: TGTGCCAGCAGCTCCGGGACACCTAACACTGAAGCTTTCTTT.

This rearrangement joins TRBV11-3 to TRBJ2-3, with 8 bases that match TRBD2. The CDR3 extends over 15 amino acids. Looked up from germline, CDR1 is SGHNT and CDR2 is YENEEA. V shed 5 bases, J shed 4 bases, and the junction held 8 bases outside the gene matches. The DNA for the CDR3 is TGTGCCAGCAGCCCCGGACTAGCCCGATCAGATACGCAGTATTTT. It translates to CASSPGLARSDTQYF. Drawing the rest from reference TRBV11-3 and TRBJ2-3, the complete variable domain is EAGVVQSPRYKIIEKKQPVAFWCNPISGHNTLYWYLQNLGQGPELLIRYENEEAVDDSQLPKDRFSAERLKGVDSTLKIQPAELGDSAVYLCASSPGLARSDTQYFGPGTRLTVL.

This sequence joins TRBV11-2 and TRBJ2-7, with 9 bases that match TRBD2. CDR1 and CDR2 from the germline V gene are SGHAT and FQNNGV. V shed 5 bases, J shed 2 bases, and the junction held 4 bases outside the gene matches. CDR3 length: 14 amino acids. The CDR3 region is CASSQGLATYEQYF. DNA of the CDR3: TGTGCCAGCAGCCAGGGACTAGCTACCTACGAGCAGTACTTC.

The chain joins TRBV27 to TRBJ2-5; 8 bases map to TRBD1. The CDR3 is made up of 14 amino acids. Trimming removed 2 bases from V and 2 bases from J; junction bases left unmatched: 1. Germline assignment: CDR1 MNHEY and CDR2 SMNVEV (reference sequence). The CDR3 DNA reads TGTGCCAGCAGTTTAGGGGACAGGCAAGAGACCCAGTACTTC. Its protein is CASSLGDRQETQYF.

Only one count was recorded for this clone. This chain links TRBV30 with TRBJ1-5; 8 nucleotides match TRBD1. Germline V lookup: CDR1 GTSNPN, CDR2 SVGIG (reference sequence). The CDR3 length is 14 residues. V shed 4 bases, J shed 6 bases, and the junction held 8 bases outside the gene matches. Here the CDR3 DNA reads TGTGCCTGGAAAGGACAGGGTCAAAGTCAGCCCCAGCATTTT. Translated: CAWKGQGQSQPQHF.

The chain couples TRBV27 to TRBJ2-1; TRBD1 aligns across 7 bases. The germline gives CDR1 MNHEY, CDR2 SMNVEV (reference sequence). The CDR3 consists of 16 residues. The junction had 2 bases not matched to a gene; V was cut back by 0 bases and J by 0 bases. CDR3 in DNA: TGTGCCAGCAGTTTATCGACAGGGTCCTCCTACAATGAGCAGTTCTTC. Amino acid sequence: CASSLSTGSSYNEQFF.

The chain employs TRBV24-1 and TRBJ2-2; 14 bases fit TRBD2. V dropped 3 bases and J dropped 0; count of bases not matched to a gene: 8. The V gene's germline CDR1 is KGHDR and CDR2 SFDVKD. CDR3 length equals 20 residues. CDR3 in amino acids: CATSDPGTSGGPSNTGELFF. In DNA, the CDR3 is TGTGCCACCAGTGATCCTGGGACTAGCGGGGGCCCTTCGAACACCGGGGAGCTGTTTTTT.

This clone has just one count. As DNA, the CDR3 is TGCGCCAGCAGCCAACCGCGGGGAGCTGGAAACACCATATATTTT. As protein: CASSQPRGAGNTIYF. This chain uses TRBV4-1 with TRBJ1-3, with no clear D. The CDR3 is 15 residues long. Germline V gives CDR1 MGHRA, CDR2 YSYEKL. Deletions cut 2 bases from V and 2 bases from J, with 10 bases between.

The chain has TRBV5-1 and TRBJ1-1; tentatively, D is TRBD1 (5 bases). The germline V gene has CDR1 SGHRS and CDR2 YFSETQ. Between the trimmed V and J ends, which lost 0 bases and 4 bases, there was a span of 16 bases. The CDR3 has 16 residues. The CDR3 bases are TGCGCCAGCAGCTTGGGGTCCGGACAACTTGCCACTGAAGCTTTCTTT. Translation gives CASSLGSGQLATEAFF.

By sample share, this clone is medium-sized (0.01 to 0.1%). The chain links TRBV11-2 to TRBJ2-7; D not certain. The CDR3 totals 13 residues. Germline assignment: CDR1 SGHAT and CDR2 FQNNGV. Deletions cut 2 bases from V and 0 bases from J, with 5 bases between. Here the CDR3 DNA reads TGTGCCAGCAGCTTAACATCCTCCTACGAGCAGTACTTC. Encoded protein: CASSLTSSYEQYF.